This T cell receptor beta chain emerged from a study of regulatory T cells in long-lasting Graves disease. According to the study, TCR beta libraries were built with iRepertoire HTBI primers and CDR3-region Arm-PCR. In the source study's methods: The study identified more than 50 TRBV and around 15 TRBJ segments across samples. Via MiXCR, TCRdb re-called the multiplex PCR reads, giving one row per CDR3 protein. TCRdb's processing, not the authors' own work, is the source of the V and J calls. The sample has a few hundred thousand distinct CDR3 sequences; roughly a fifth are singletons. The time point denotes: persistent/refractory GD, antithyroid drugs over 5 years with positive TRAb. PBMCs provided the RNA from which the TCR library was made. Points from the study as a whole: Persistent Graves' patients showed less TCR diversity than newly diagnosed ones. Persistent disease showed a preference for TRBV28, TRBJ1-2 and TRBJ2-5.

This clonotype was counted many times. Its antigen is unidentified. Germline V CDR1 and CDR2: LGHDT, YNNKEL (reference sequence). CDR3 length equals 14 residues. V gave up 6 bases and J gave up 4 bases; unmatched junction bases: 8. V is TRBV3-1 and J is TRBJ2-7, with 8 positions matching TRBD1. Sequencing was performed on peripheral blood mononuclear cells (PBMCs), taken when the disease was refractory, from a patient treated with antithyroid drugs. This TCR derives from a female donor with Graves disease. The CDR3 protein is CASRQTGDEYEQYF. The CDR3, as DNA: TGTGCCAGCAGACAGACAGGGGATGAGTACGAGCAGTACTTC.